The 23 T cell receptor beta chains in this list originate from one sample, sequenced in a study of blood T cells in healthy people across ages. Through a sample-barcoded 5' primer and a J-beta primer mix, a second PCR was run for roughly 6 to 11 cycles. TCRdb used MiXCR to reprocess the 5' RACE reads, holding one entry per CDR3 protein. The sample includes hundreds of thousands of distinct CDR3 sequences, approximately 49% of them seen just once. Sequences were obtained from blood. These receptors came from a man younger than 40 in good health.

CDR3 nucleotides: TGTGCCAGCAGACTAGGGACAGGAGGGACCGGGGAGCTGTTTTTT. This sequence encodes CASRLGTGGTGELFF. This chain connects TRBV9 to TRBJ2-2; 8 bases are a match to TRBD1. The CDR3 contains 15 residues. CDR1 and CDR2 (germline): SGDLS, YYNGEE. Losses at the gene ends were 5 bases for V and 5 bases for J; bases not matched to a gene: 8.

This clonotype was counted only a few times. A read error may produce the germline difference seen at one junction end. The gene calls are TRBV5-1 and TRBJ2-1; a possible D gene is TRBD2 (6 bases). Germline CDR1 and CDR2: SGHRS and YFSETQ. The CDR3 extends over 16 amino acids. CDR3 amino acids: CASSLTDMLGGNGQFF. Here the CDR3 DNA reads TGCGCCAGCAGCTTGACCGACATGCTAGGCGGGAATGGGCAGTTCTTC.

This clonotype was counted between two and nine times. The chain couples TRBV20-1 to TRBJ1-5; D is possibly TRBD1 (5 bases). Trimming shortened V by 6 bases and J by 0 bases, and 18 bases separated the two germline ends. This CDR3 is built from 16 residues. Per germline, CDR1 DFQATT and CDR2 SNEGSKA (reference sequence). The CDR3 reads CSAGDPQAYSNQPQHF. The DNA for the CDR3 is TGCAGTGCGGGGGACCCTCAGGCTTATAGCAATCAGCCCCAGCATTTT.

A word on this clonotype: A much larger clone lies one base from this, so it may be a read error. The J gene is TRBJ2-7, the V gene TRBV12-3 or TRBV12-4; a weak D match, TRBD1 (6 bases). V lost 3 bases to trimming and J lost 10 bases, with 19 bases between them. The CDR3 is made up of 14 amino acids. The CDR3 nucleotides read TGTGCCAGCAGTTTCCCCGGACAGCAAGAGATCCAGTACTTC. This codes for CASSFPGQQEIQYF.

The chain has TRBV5-4 and TRBJ2-7; 8 nucleotides match TRBD1. The CDR3 is made up of 15 amino acids. Germline CDR1 is SGHNT and CDR2 is YYREEE (reference sequence). V lost 4 bases and J lost 6; bases outside the gene matches: 12. The CDR3 DNA follows: TGTGCCAGCAGCAAGGGGATGGACAGGGAAGGCGAGCAGTACTTC. It yields the protein CASSKGMDREGEQYF.

The chain has TRBV5-1 and TRBJ2-5; D is undetermined. Trimming took 0 bases from V and 3 from J, leaving 6 bases between them. The germline V gene encodes CDR1 SGHRS and CDR2 YFSETQ. This CDR3 has 13 residues. Written as DNA, the CDR3 is TGCGCCAGCAGCTTGGACATAGAAGAGACCCAGTACTTC. Translating gives CASSLDIEETQYF. The full variable domain, with the rest looked up from reference TRBV5-1 and TRBJ2-5, is KAGVTQTPRYLIKTRGQQVTLSCSPISGHRSVSWYQQTPGQGLQFLFEYFSETQRNKGNFPGRFSGRQFSNSRSEMNVSTLELGDSALYLCASSLDIEETQYFGPGTRLLVL.

V gene TRBV6-5 combines with J gene TRBJ1-4; D ambiguous. The CDR3 is made up of 17 amino acids. Germline V gene sequence: CDR1 MNHEY, CDR2 SVGAGI. Trimming left V 0 bases short and J 0 bases short, with 11 bases between. The CDR3 nucleotides read TGTGCCAGCAGTTACTCGGGAGGTGGGACAACTAATGAAAAACTGTTTTTT. This translates into CASSYSGGGTTNEKLFF.

This clonotype has only one observation. The V gene is TRBV7-3, the J gene TRBJ2-1, with 9 bases fitting TRBD2. Per the germline V gene, CDR1 is SGHTA and CDR2 is FQGTGA. With 5 bases clipped from V and 8 bases from J, the junction kept 13 bases outside the gene matches. The length of the CDR3 is 16 residues. CDR3 amino acids: CASSQISGGLTYEQFF. As DNA, the CDR3 is TGTGCCAGCAGCCAAATTAGCGGGGGCCTGACTTATGAGCAGTTCTTC.

The rearrangement links TRBV5-1 to TRBJ2-4; 8 bases agree with TRBD1. This CDR3 is 16 amino acids long. After removal of 0 bases from V and 8 bases from J, the junction contained 10 bases not matched to a gene. CDR1 SGHRS and CDR2 YFSETQ come from the germline V gene. The CDR3 DNA reads as TGCGCCAGCAGCTTGGCCCGCCCAGGGGGCGAAGACATTCAGTACTTC. Amino acids: CASSLARPGGEDIQYF.

This clonotype has only a few counts. The genes are TRBV6-5 and TRBJ2-2; TRBD2 might be the D (6 bases). The V end was cut by 6 bases, the J end by 7 bases, with 12 bases between. Germline CDR1 MNHEY, CDR2 SVGAGI. The CDR3 loop spans 13 amino acids. Here the CDR3 DNA reads TGTGCCAGCAGAAGACTAGTCATCGGGGAGCTGTTTTTT. It yields the protein CASRRLVIGELFF.

This clonotype has just a few counts. The CDR3 loop is CASSQVRISSNEQFF. CDR3 DNA sequence: TGTGCCAGCAGCCAAGTACGGATATCGTCGAATGAGCAGTTCTTC. The rearrangement uses TRBV14 and TRBJ2-1; the D is unclear. Germline V lookup: CDR1 SGHDN, CDR2 FVKESK. This CDR3 comprises 15 residues. V lost 1 base, J lost 7 bases, and 14 bases lay in between.

The chain couples TRBV7-2 to TRBJ2-1; no firm D call. The J call may be incorrect, as the DNA end agrees better with TRBJ2-7. This CDR3 is 13 amino acids long. In germline, CDR1 is SGHTA, CDR2 FQGNSA. The CDR3 loop reads CASSLQSYNEQYF. CDR3 sequence (DNA): TGTGCCAGCAGCTTACAGTCCTACAATGAGCAGTACTTC.

This clonotype was seen only a few times. The J gene is TRBJ1-2, the V gene TRBV28; unclear D gene. Per the germline V gene, CDR1 is MDHEN and CDR2 is SYDVKM. This CDR3 is built from 14 residues. Trimming stripped 7 bases from V and 8 bases from J, with 20 bases between. The DNA for the CDR3 is TGTGCCAGCAAACTGGGCGACGGAAGAAGAGGCTACACCTTC. It is translated as CASKLGDGRRGYTF.

Comments on this clonotype: An end of the junction differs from the germline gene, which may be a read error. The V gene is TRBV4-3, the J gene TRBJ2-3; 7 bases line up with TRBD2. From germline, CDR1 is LGHNA and CDR2 YSLEER. The length of the CDR3 is 15 residues. In DNA, the CDR3 is TGCGCCAGCAGCCAAGAGGGGGGGTACACAGATACGAAGTATTTT. This encodes CASSQEGGYTDTKYF.

Only a few counts were recorded for this clonotype. CDR3 in amino acids: CASSPGDGYQKRIQYF. The CDR3 DNA follows: TGCGCCAGCAGCCCGGGGGACGGATACCAAAAACGAATTCAGTACTTC. The chain employs TRBV5-1 and TRBJ2-4; maybe TRBD2 (6 bases). The V gene lost 4 bases and the J gene lost 10 bases, with 24 bases spanning the gap. This CDR3 region has 16 residues. The germline gives CDR1 SGHRS, CDR2 YFSETQ.

This chain joins TRBV12-3 or TRBV12-4 and TRBJ2-6; D uncertain. V lost 5 bases and J lost 2, with 13 bases in between. This CDR3 spans 16 amino acids. The CDR3 protein is CASSPSQSAGANVLTF. In DNA, the CDR3 is TGTGCCAGCAGTCCGTCCCAGAGCGCTGGGGCCAACGTCCTGACTTTC.

J is TRBJ2-1 and V is TRBV29-1; a weak D match, TRBD2 (6 bases). Trimming shortened V by 2 bases and J by 10 bases, and 24 bases separated the two germline ends. Per germline, CDR1 SQVTM and CDR2 ANQGSEA. This CDR3 region has 16 residues. DNA of the CDR3: TGCAGCGTTGAACTACGAGCGGGTGGTGCCCTGTACGAGCAGTTCTTC. Translating gives CSVELRAGGALYEQFF.

This clonotype appeared many times. This chain connects TRBV7-2 to TRBJ2-4; 15 nucleotides agree with TRBD2. CDR3 length equals 16 residues. CDR1 and CDR2 (germline): SGHTA, FQGNSA. V shed 5 bases, J shed 5 bases, and the junction held 4 bases outside the gene matches. CDR3 sequence (DNA): TGTGCCAGCAGCCCAGGGACTAGCGGGGGGCAAAACATTCAGTACTTC. Protein sequence: CASSPGTSGGQNIQYF. The whole variable domain, remainder taken from reference TRBV7-2 and TRBJ2-4, is GAGVSQSPSNKVTEKGKDVELRCDPISGHTALYWYRQSLGQGLEFLIYFQGNSAPDKSGLPSDRFSAERTGGSVSTLTIQRTQQEDSAVYLCASSPGTSGGQNIQYFGAGTRLSVL.

This clonotype came up many times. This chain joins TRBV3-1 and TRBJ2-5; perhaps TRBD1 as D (5 bases). Trimming shortened V by 0 bases and J by 4 bases, and 12 bases separated the two germline ends. From germline, CDR1 is LGHDT and CDR2 YNNKEL (reference sequence). This CDR3 has 15 amino acids. This CDR3 is CASSQDPGPRETQYF. In nucleotides, the CDR3 is TGTGCCAGCAGCCAAGATCCAGGGCCTCGAGAGACCCAGTACTTC.

The rearrangement links TRBV6-6 to TRBJ1-6, with a weak D call TRBD1 (5 bases). Looked up from germline, CDR1 is MNHNY and CDR2 is SVGAGI (reference sequence). The CDR3 length is 14 residues. V was trimmed by 6 bases and J by 4 bases, leaving 10 bases between them. The CDR3 reads CASRSGGYNSPLHF. The CDR3 bases are TGTGCCAGCAGATCGGGGGGTTATAATTCACCCCTCCACTTT.

V is TRBV11-2 and J is TRBJ2-1; tentatively, D is TRBD2 (6 bases). V lost 7 bases, J lost 3 bases, and 16 bases lay in between. CDR3 length: 15 residues. The germline V gene has CDR1 SGHAT and CDR2 FQNNGV. CDR3 nucleotides: TGTGCCAGCACCTCCTGGGGGACTCACTACAATGAGCAGTTCTTC. Its protein is CASTSWGTHYNEQFF.

Concerning this clonotype itself: This may be a read error, as it is one base from a much larger clone. The V gene is TRBV6-6, the J gene TRBJ2-7; weak D call: TRBD1 (6 bases). This CDR3 region has 11 residues. Germline V gene data show CDR1 as MNHNY and CDR2 as SVGAGI (reference sequence). The CDR3 DNA reads TGTGTCAGCAGTTACAGGGACGAGCAGTACTTC. Translated: CVSSYRDEQYF.

The V call is TRBV2, the J call TRBJ2-3; the D gene is possibly TRBD2 (6 bases). The V end lost 5 bases, the J end lost 0 bases, and 12 bases lay between the germline ends. The CDR3 is 15 residues long. CDR1 and CDR2 (germline): SNHLY, FYNNEI. The chain's CDR3 is CASSKVGLSTDTQYF. DNA of the CDR3: TGTGCCAGCAGTAAAGTGGGACTGAGCACAGATACGCAGTATTTT. The complete variable domain, with remaining parts taken from reference TRBV2 and TRBJ2-3, reads EPEVTQTPSHQVTQMGQEVILRCVPISNHLYFYWYRQILGQKVEFLVSFYNNEISEKSEIFDDQFSVERPDGSNFTLKIRSTKLEDSAMYFCASSKVGLSTDTQYFGPGTRLTVL.